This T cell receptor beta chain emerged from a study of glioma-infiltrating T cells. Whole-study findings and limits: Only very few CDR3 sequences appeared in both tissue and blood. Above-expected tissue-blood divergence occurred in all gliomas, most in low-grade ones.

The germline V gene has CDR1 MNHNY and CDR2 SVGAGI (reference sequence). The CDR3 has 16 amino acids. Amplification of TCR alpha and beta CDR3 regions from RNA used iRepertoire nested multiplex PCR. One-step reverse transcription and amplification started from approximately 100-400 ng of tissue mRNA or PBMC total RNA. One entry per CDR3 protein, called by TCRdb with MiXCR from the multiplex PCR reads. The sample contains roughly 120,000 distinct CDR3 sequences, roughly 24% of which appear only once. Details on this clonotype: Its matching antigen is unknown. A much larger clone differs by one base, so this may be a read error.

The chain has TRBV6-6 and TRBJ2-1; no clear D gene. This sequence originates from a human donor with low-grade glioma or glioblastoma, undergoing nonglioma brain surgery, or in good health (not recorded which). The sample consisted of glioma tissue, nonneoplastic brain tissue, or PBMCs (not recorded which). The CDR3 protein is CTSSYSVLDQVNEQFF. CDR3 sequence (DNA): TGTACCAGCAGTTACTCGGTCCTGGACCAGGTGAATGAGCAGTTCTTC.